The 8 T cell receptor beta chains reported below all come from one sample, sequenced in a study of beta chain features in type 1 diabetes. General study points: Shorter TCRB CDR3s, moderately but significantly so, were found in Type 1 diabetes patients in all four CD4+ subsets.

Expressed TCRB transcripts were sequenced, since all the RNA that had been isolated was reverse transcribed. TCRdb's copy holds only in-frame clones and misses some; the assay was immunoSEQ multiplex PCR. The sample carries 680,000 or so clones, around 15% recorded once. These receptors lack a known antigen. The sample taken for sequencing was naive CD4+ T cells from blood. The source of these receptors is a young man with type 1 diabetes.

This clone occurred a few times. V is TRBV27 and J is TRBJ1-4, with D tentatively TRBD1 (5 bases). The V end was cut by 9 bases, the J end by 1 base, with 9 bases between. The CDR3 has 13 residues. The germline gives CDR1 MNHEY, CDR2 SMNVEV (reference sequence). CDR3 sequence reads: CASVDRTNEKLFF. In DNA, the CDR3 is TGTGCCAGTGTCGACAGAACTAATGAAAAACTGTTTTTT.

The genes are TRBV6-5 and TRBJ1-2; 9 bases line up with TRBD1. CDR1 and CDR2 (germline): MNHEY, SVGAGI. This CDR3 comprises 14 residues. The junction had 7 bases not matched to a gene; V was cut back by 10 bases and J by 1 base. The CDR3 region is CATGRDRDNYGYTF. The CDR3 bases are TGTGCCACCGGCCGGGACAGGGATAACTATGGCTACACCTTC.

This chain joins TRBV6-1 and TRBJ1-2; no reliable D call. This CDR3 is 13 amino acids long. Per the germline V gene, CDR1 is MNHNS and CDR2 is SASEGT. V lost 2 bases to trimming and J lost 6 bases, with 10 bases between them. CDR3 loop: CASSESGVNGYTF. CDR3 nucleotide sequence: TGTGCCAGCAGTGAATCTGGGGTCAATGGCTACACCTTC.

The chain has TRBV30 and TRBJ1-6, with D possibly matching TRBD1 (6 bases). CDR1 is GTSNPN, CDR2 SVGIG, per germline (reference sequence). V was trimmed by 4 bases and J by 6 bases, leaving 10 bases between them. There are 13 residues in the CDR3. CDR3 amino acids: CAWMVDSNSPLHF. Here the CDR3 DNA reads TGTGCCTGGATGGTGGACAGTAATTCACCCCTCCACTTT.

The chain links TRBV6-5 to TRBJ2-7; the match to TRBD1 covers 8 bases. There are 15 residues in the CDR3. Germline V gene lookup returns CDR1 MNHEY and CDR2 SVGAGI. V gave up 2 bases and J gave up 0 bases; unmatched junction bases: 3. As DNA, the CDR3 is TGTGCCAGCAGTTACAAGGGACAGGTCTCCTACGAGCAGTACTTC. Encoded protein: CASSYKGQVSYEQYF.

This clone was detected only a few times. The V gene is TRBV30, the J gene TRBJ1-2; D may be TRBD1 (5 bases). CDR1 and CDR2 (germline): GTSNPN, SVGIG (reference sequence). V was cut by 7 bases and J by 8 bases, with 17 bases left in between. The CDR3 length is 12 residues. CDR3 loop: CASTGTPGGYTF. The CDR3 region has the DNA TGTGCCTCCACCGGGACCCCGGGGGGCTACACCTTC.

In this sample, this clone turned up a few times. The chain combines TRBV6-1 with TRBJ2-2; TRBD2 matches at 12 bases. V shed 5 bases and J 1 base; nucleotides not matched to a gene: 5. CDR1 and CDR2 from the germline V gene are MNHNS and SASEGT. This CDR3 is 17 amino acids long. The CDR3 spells CASSKGLAGKNTGELFF. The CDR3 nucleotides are TGTGCCAGCAGTAAAGGACTAGCGGGAAAGAACACCGGGGAGCTGTTTTTT.

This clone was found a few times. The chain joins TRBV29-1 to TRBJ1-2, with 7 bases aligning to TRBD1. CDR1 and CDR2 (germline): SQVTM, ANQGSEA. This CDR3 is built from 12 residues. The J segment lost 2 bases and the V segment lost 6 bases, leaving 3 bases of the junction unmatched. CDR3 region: CSVLGQNYGYTF. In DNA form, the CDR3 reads TGCAGCGTCCTGGGACAGAACTATGGCTACACCTTC.